Listed below are T cell receptor beta chains from one sample, sequenced in a study of cytomegalovirus exposure and HLA in healthy donors. The data were produced by immunoSEQ multiplex PCR, yet TCRdb's version contains in-frame clones alone and is incomplete. The sample consists of about 180,000 clones, 82% of them appearing once. The sequencing input was PBMCs. Every receptor here comes from a man in his forties in good health and CMV-seronegative. The CDR3 runs from the conserved cysteine through the conserved F or W. A D gene is named only where the DNA matches it firmly. Expanded clones get a size class; other rows say once, few or many, or leave the size out.

TRBD1,TRBV4-3,TRBJ1-6,few,17,CASSHTLGTGKSSPLHF,TGCGCCAGCAGCCACACACTCGGGACAGGAAAGAGTTCACCCCTCCACTTT
TRBD2,TRBV7-6,TRBJ2-1,NA,18,CASSARGGEPSSYNEQFF,TGTGCCAGCAGCGCCCGGGGGGGGGAACCCTCCTCCTACAATGAGCAGTTCTTC
NA,TRBV28,TRBJ1-2,NA,16,CASSPTRTGGSYGYTF,TGTGCCAGCAGTCCGACCAGGACGGGAGGCTCCTATGGCTACACCTTC
TRBD2,TRBV4-1,TRBJ2-3,NA,15,CASSHIRTSGRTQYF,TGCGCCAGCAGCCACATCCGGACTAGCGGGCGTACGCAGTATTTT
TRBD1,TRBV28,TRBJ1-2,NA,14,CASRRQGRRYGYTF,TGTGCCAGCAGGAGACAGGGGAGGCGGTATGGCTACACCTTC
TRBD2,TRBV6-5,TRBJ2-5,NA,16,CASSYGAGEYQETQYF,TGTGCCAGCAGTTACGGAGCGGGGGAGTACCAAGAGACCCAGTACTTC
TRBD2,TRBV25-1,TRBJ2-1,NA,16,CASSLVGTSGNNEQFF,TGTGCCAGCTCCCTTGTGGGGACTAGCGGGAACAATGAGCAGTTCTTC
NA,TRBV5-4,TRBJ2-3,NA,16,CASSLLTGPLTDTQYF,TGTGCCAGCAGCTTGTTGACAGGTCCCCTCACAGATACGCAGTATTTT
TRBD2,TRBV4-3,TRBJ2-7,NA,15,CASSQPGGDIYEQYF,TGCGCCAGCAGCCAACCCGGGGGGGATATCTACGAGCAGTACTTC
NA,TRBV27,TRBJ1-5,NA,16,CASSLGQSYSNQPQHF,TGTGCCAGCAGTTTAGGACAAAGCTATAGCAATCAGCCCCAGCATTTT
TRBD1,TRBV30,TRBJ1-5,NA,15,CAWMNPGTGNQPQHF,TGTGCCTGGATGAACCCCGGGACAGGCAATCAGCCCCAGCATTTT
TRBD1,TRBV18,TRBJ2-7,NA,15,CASSPPGTVIYEQYF,TGTGCCAGCTCACCACCGGGGACAGTGATATACGAGCAGTACTTC